This T cell receptor (beta chain) was profiled in a study of T-cell reconstitution after alpha-beta-depleted transplantation in children. The study, taken as a whole, reports: Several patients had high TCRbeta diversity at day 60; it came from surviving recipient T cells and thymic progenitors. At the one-year point after transplant, T-cell counts and TCRbeta diversity were found to come mostly from T cells that had been newly produced.

CDR1 is SGHKS and CDR2 is YYEKEE in the germline V gene (reference sequence). This CDR3 region has 12 residues. Trimming took 3 bases from V and 7 from J, leaving 11 bases between them. Only a few counts were recorded for this clonotype. Its antigen is undetermined. The library targeted TCRbeta and was prepared with unique molecular identifiers. Each CDR3 protein is one row after TCRdb ran MiXCR on the PCR reads. The table records about a million distinct CDR3 sequences, roughly 29% of them present only once. This chain joins TRBV5-5 and TRBJ2-7; D gene uncertain. The sequencing here drew on PBMCs, mostly from graft donor cells, taken 360 days after TCRalphabeta/CD19-depleted stem cell transplant. The source is a boy in the first two years of life who had a stem cell transplant for SCID, so the T cells may come from the graft donor. This CDR3 reads CASSSNMGEQYF. CDR3 in DNA: TGTGCCAGCAGCTCCAACATGGGGGAGCAGTACTTC.